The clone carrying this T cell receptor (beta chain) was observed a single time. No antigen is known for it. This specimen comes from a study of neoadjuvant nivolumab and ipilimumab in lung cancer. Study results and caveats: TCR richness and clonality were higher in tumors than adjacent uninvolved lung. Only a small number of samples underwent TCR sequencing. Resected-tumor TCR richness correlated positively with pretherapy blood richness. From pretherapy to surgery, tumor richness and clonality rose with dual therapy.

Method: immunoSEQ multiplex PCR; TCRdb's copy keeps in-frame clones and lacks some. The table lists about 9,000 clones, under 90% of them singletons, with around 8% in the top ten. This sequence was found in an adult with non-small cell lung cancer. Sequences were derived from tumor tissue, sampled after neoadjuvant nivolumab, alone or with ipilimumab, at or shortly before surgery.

DNA of the CDR3: TGTGCCAGCAGTTTAATTGGACAGCGGCTGTTTTTT. Protein sequence: CASSLIGQRLFF. The rearrangement links TRBV27 to TRBJ2-2; possibly TRBD1 for D (6 bases). V was clipped by 2 bases and J by 13 bases, with 11 bases between them. Germline assignment: CDR1 MNHEY and CDR2 SMNVEV (reference sequence). The CDR3 is 12 residues long.